The 20 T cell receptor beta chains reported below all come from one sample, sequenced in a study of T cells in Graves' hyperthyroidism and ophthalmopathy. Template material for amplifying TCR beta CDR3 regions consisted of RNA transcripts. A set of HTBI primers served as the primers for a first-round RT-PCR of the TCR CDR3. MiXCR, applied by TCRdb to the multiplex PCR reads, yields one record per CDR3 protein. Of roughly 300,000 distinct CDR3 sequences in the sample, approximately 15% were seen once. The sample taken for sequencing was blood. These TCRs come from a woman under 40 with Graves' hyperthyroidism.

V usage is TRBV27 and J usage is TRBJ2-2, with D possibly called TRBD1 or TRBD2 (6 bases each). Germline lookup yields CDR1 MNHEY and CDR2 SMNVEV (reference sequence). This CDR3 has 15 residues. V gave up 4 bases and J gave up 5 bases, with 14 bases separating them. CDR3 coding DNA: TGTGCCAGCAGTTATATCCGGAGGGGGACCGGGGAGCTGTTTTTT. This encodes CASSYIRRGTGELFF.

This clonotype was detected many times. The rearrangement links TRBV20-1 to TRBJ2-1; the D is unclear. The CDR3 sequence is 14 residues long. V lost 1 base, J lost 0 bases, and 7 bases lay in between. From germline, CDR1 is DFQATT and CDR2 SNEGSKA (reference sequence). CDR3 DNA: TGCAGTGCTAGAGCGCTGGTCTCCTACAATGAGCAGTTCTTC. Its translation is CSARALVSYNEQFF.

In regard to this clonotype: Given a much more abundant clone one base away, this may be a read error. The rearrangement joins TRBV7-8 to TRBJ2-3, with a tentative D call TRBD2 (6 bases). The CDR3 runs to 16 residues. Per the germline V gene, CDR1 is SGHVS and CDR2 is FQNEAQ. The V gene lost 0 bases and the J gene lost 6 bases, with 16 bases spanning the gap. CDR3 region: CASSLAEGTLRDTQYF. CDR3 nucleotides: TGTGCCAGCAGCTTAGCGGAGGGGACGCTGCGGGATACGCAGTATTTT.

This clonotype was counted at least ten times. J is TRBJ1-1 and V is TRBV2; D uncertain. This CDR3 is 14 amino acids long. Germline V lookup: CDR1 SNHLY, CDR2 FYNNEI. V lost 8 bases to trimming and J lost 1 base, with 14 bases between them. The CDR3 protein is CASSVGNPNTEAFF. CDR3 DNA sequence: TGTGCCAGCTCGGTAGGGAATCCGAACACTGAAGCTTTCTTT.

This clonotype was seen at least ten times. The V call is TRBV20-1, the J call TRBJ1-6, with 9 bases fitting TRBD1. The V and J ends lost 5 bases and 15 bases, in that order; junction bases with no gene match: 11. The CDR3 totals 13 residues. Germline lookup yields CDR1 DFQATT and CDR2 SNEGSKA (reference sequence). The CDR3 DNA follows: TGCAGTGCTTCCGGGACAGGGTATCAGGACCTCCACTTT. Its translation: CSASGTGYQDLHF.

This clonotype was detected ten times or more. V is TRBV28 and J is TRBJ1-5; 9 bases line up with TRBD1. Trimming took 8 bases from V and 1 from J; bases not matched to a gene: 6. Germline CDR1 MDHEN, CDR2 SYDVKM. This CDR3 is 15 amino acids long. The CDR3 region has the DNA TGTGCCAGCTCACCGGGACAGGGAAGCAATCAGCCCCAGCATTTT. Translating gives CASSPGQGSNQPQHF.

This clonotype was recorded many times. This chain uses TRBV6-1 with TRBJ1-3; D is ambiguous. Germline CDR1 is MNHNS and CDR2 is SASEGT. Deletions cut 7 bases from V and 2 bases from J, with 15 bases between. The CDR3 is 15 amino acids. This chain's CDR3 is CASTKNPFAGNTIYF. The CDR3, as DNA: TGTGCCAGCACTAAAAACCCCTTTGCTGGAAACACCATATATTTT.

On this clonotype itself: One junction end does not reproduce the germline sequence, and a read error may be involved. The chain recombines TRBV11-2 with TRBJ1-3, with D unresolved. The CDR3 spans 17 residues. Per germline, CDR1 SGHAT and CDR2 FQNNGV. The CDR3 DNA reads as TGTGCCAGCAGCTTAGCGCCGTGGGCGGCCCCTGGGAACACCATATATTTT. It encodes CASSLAPWAAPGNTIYF.

This clonotype was seen only a few times. The chain is built from TRBV15 and TRBJ1-2; D gene uncertain. CDR3 size: 15 residues. V shed 0 bases and J shed 2 bases, with 10 bases lying between them. Germline CDR1 is LNHNV and CDR2 is YYDKDF (reference sequence). CDR3 sequence reads: CATSREKGLNYGYTF. As DNA, the CDR3 is TGTGCCACCAGCAGAGAGAAGGGTTTGAACTATGGCTACACCTTC.

This clonotype has a count of ten or more. J is TRBJ2-7 and V is TRBV12-3 or TRBV12-4; D unclear. This CDR3 has 13 amino acids. The germline V and J ends were trimmed by 2 bases and 7 bases, with 12 bases remaining between them. The CDR3 protein is CASSLSFLVEQYF. The DNA for the CDR3 is TGTGCCAGCAGTTTATCGTTCCTTGTGGAGCAGTACTTC.

The rearrangement joins TRBV6-2 or TRBV6-3 to TRBJ2-7, with D unclear. V was pared by 6 bases and J by 6 bases, with 15 bases between. The CDR3 covers 13 residues. Per the germline V gene, CDR1 is MNHEY and CDR2 is SVGEGT. The CDR3, as DNA: TGTGCCAGCAGGATGGGTAGGGCATCCGAGCAGTACTTC. Residues: CASRMGRASEQYF.

V and J are TRBV10-3 and TRBJ2-2; 10 bases are a match to TRBD2. This CDR3 is 15 amino acids long. Germline CDR1 is ENHRY and CDR2 is SYGVKD. Trimming at V came to 2 bases and at J to 4 bases, leaving 1 base not matched to a gene. The DNA for the CDR3 is TGTGCCATCAGTGAGACTAGCGGGACCACCGGGGAGCTGTTTTTT. It specifies CAISETSGTTGELFF.

This chain joins TRBV3-1 and TRBJ1-1, with D uncertain. The CDR3 is made up of 14 amino acids. The germline gives CDR1 LGHDT, CDR2 YNNKEL (reference sequence). Between the trimmed V and J ends, which lost 1 base and 2 bases, there was a span of 8 bases. The CDR3 reads CASSQVSANTEAFF. The CDR3 coding sequence is TGTGCCAGCAGCCAAGTGTCGGCCAACACTGAAGCTTTCTTT.

This clonotype has ten or more counts. This chain links TRBV11-2 with TRBJ2-7; TRBD2 aligns across 10 bases. The V gene end was trimmed by 5 bases and the J gene end by 3 bases; junction bases not matched to a gene: 7. This CDR3 is built from 15 residues. The germline gives CDR1 SGHAT, CDR2 FQNNGV. DNA of the CDR3: TGTGCCAGCAGCCCCTCGGCTAGCGGGAGCTACGAGCAGTACTTC. Translation gives CASSPSASGSYEQYF.

The table lists this clonotype with many counts. V and J are TRBV3-1 and TRBJ2-5; no reliable D call. V lost 4 bases and J lost 5, with 11 bases in between. Germline CDR1 reads LGHDT; CDR2 reads YNNKEL (reference sequence). This CDR3 has 13 residues. The CDR3 protein is CASSLFRMETQYF. The DNA for the CDR3 is TGTGCCAGCAGCCTCTTCCGGATGGAGACCCAGTACTTC.

This clonotype was detected many times. The chain recombines TRBV11-2 with TRBJ2-3; D is ambiguous. V lost 1 base, J lost 0 bases, and 5 bases lay in between. The CDR3 is 14 amino acids. Germline CDR1 is SGHAT and CDR2 is FQNNGV. CDR3 loop: CASSLVASTDTQYF. For the CDR3, the DNA is TGTGCCAGCAGCTTAGTGGCTAGCACAGATACGCAGTATTTT.

At least ten counts were recorded for this clonotype. The rearrangement joins TRBV6-1 to TRBJ1-3, with D hard to call. This CDR3 has 12 amino acids. Germline V CDR1 and CDR2: MNHNS, SASEGT. V was trimmed by 5 bases and J by 6 bases, leaving 8 bases between them. CDR3 nucleotides: TGTGCCAGCAGTCTCTCCATAAACACCATATATTTT. This codes for CASSLSINTIYF.

A few counts support this clonotype. J is TRBJ1-1 and V is TRBV6-2 or TRBV6-3, with D maybe TRBD1 (5 bases). The ends were cut back, 10 bases at V and 6 bases at J, with 18 bases in the middle. In germline, CDR1 is MNHEY, CDR2 SVGEGT. The CDR3 has 13 residues. The CDR3 DNA is TGTGCCACTCAAGGAGGACGGGGGGCTGAAGCTTTCTTT. Translation: CATQGGRGAEAFF.

V and J are TRBV4-1 and TRBJ2-5; D is unclear. The V gene lost 0 bases and the J gene lost 3 bases, with 14 bases spanning the gap. Germline CDR1 MGHRA, CDR2 YSYEKL. This CDR3 has 16 residues. The CDR3 protein is CASSQESVRIKETQYF. The CDR3 coding sequence is TGCGCCAGCAGCCAAGAAAGTGTCCGGATCAAAGAGACCCAGTACTTC.

This clonotype was seen repeatedly, ten times or more. This chain uses TRBV27 with TRBJ2-1; D ambiguous. The CDR3 loop spans 15 amino acids. Germline V gene data show CDR1 as MNHEY and CDR2 as SMNVEV (reference sequence). Trimming removed 5 bases at V and 5 bases at J, with 16 bases between. The DNA of the CDR3 is TGTGCCAGCAGTCCGGGTTACAAGGCTAACAATGAGCAGTTCTTC. This gives the protein CASSPGYKANNEQFF.